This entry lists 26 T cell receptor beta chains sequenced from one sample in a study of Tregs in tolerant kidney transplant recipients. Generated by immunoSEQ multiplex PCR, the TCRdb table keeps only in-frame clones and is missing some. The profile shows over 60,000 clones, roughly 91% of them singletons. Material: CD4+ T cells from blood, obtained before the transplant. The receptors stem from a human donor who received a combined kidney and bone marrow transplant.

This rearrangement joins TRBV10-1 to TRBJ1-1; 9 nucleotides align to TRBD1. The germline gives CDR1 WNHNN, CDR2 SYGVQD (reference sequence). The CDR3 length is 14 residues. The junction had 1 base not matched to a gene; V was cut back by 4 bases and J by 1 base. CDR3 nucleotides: TGCGCCAGCAGTGGGGGACAGGGGAACACTGAAGCTTTCTTT. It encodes CASSGGQGNTEAFF.

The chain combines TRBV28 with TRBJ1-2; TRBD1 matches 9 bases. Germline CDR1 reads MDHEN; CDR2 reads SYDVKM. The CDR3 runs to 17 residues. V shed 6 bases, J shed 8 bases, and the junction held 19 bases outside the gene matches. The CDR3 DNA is TGTGCCAGCAGCACTTCCGGGACAGGGATCTTATCGGGCGGCTACACCTTC. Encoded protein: CASSTSGTGILSGGYTF.

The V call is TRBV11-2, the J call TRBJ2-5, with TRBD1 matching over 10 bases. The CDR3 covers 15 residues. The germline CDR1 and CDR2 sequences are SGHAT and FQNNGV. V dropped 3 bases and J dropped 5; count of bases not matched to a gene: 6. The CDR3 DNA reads TGTGCCAGCAGCTTTTTGGGACAGGGGCTGGAGACCCAGTACTTC. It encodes CASSFLGQGLETQYF.

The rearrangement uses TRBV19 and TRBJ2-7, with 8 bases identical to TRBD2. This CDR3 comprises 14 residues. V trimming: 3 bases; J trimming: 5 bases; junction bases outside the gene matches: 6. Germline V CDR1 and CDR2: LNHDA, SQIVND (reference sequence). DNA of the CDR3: TGTGCCAGTAGTATTAAAGCGGGAGCCCACGAGCAGTACTTC. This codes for CASSIKAGAHEQYF.

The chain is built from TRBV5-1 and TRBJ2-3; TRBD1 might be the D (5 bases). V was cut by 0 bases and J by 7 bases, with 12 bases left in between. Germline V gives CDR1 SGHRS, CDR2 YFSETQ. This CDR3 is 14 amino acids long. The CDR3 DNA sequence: TGCGCCAGCAGCTTGGAGGGGCCCCACCATACGCAGTATTTT. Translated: CASSLEGPHHTQYF.

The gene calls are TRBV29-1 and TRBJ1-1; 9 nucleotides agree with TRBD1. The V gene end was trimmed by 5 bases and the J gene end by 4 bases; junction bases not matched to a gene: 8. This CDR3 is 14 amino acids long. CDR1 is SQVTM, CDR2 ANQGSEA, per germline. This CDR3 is CSVKRGQGLTEAFF. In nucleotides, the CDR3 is TGCAGCGTTAAGAGGGGACAGGGTCTCACTGAAGCTTTCTTT. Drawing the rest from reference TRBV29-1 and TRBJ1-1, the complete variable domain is SAVISQKPSRDICQRGTSLTIQCQVDSQVTMMFWYRQQPGQSLTLIATANQGSEATYESGFVIDKFPISRPNLTFSTLTVSNMSPEDSSIYLCSVKRGQGLTEAFFGQGTRLTVV.

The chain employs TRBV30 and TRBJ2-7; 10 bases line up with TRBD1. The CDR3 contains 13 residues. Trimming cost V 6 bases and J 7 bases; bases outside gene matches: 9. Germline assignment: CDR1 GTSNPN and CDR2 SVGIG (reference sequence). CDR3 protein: CACTGTGAKEQYF. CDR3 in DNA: TGTGCCTGTACCGGGACAGGGGCCAAGGAGCAGTACTTC.

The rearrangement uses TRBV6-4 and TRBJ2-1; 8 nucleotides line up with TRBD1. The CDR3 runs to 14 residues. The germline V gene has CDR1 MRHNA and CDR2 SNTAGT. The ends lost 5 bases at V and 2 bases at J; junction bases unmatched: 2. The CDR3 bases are TGTGCCAGCAGTCAGGACAGGGCCTACAATGAGCAGTTCTTC. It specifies CASSQDRAYNEQFF.

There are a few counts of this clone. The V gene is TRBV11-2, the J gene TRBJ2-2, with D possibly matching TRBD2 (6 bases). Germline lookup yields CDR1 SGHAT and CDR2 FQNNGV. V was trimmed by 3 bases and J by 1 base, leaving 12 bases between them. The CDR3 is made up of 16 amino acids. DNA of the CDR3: TGTGCCAGCAGCTTTGGGGGGAGAAGGAACACCGGGGAGCTGTTTTTT. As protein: CASSFGGRRNTGELFF. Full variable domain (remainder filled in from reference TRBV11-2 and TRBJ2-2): EAGVAQSPRYKIIEKRQSVAFWCNPISGHATLYWYQQILGQGPKLLIQFQNNGVVDDSQLPKDRFSAERLKGVDSTLKIQPAKLEDSAVYLCASSFGGRRNTGELFFGEGSRLTVL.

Written as DNA, the CDR3 is TGTGCCAGCAGCTTAGTTCCGGGACAGGGGCACCACGAGCAGTACTTC. It codes for CASSLVPGQGHHEQYF. This chain joins TRBV7-2 and TRBJ2-7; 10 nucleotides line up with TRBD1. V lost 1 base, J lost 5 bases, and 8 bases stayed unmatched. Germline V gene data show CDR1 as SGHTA and CDR2 as FQGNSA. This CDR3 is 16 amino acids long. Drawing the rest from reference TRBV7-2 and TRBJ2-7, the complete variable domain is GAGVSQSPSNKVTEKGKDVELRCDPISGHTALYWYRQSLGQGLEFLIYFQGNSAPDKSGLPSDRFSAERTGGSVSTLTIQRTQQEDSAVYLCASSLVPGQGHHEQYFGPGTRLTVT.

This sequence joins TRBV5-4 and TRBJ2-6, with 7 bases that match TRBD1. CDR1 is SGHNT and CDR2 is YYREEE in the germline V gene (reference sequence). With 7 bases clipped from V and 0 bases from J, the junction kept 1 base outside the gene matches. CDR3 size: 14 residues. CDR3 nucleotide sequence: TGTGCCAGCGGGACAGCCTCTGGGGCCAACGTCCTGACTTTC. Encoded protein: CASGTASGANVLTF.

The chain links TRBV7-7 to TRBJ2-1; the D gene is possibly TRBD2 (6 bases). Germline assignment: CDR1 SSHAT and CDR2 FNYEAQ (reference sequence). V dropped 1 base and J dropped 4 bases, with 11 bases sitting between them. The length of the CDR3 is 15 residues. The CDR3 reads CASSLVSGPYNEQFF. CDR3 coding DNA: TGTGCCAGCAGCTTAGTCAGCGGGCCTTACAATGAGCAGTTCTTC.

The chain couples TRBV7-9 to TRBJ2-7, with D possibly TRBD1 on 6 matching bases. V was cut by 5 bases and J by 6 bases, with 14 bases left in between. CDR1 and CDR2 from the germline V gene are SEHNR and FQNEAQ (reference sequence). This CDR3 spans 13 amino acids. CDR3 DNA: TGTGCCAGCAGCCACGGGACACCGGCCGAGCAGTACTTC. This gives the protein CASSHGTPAEQYF.

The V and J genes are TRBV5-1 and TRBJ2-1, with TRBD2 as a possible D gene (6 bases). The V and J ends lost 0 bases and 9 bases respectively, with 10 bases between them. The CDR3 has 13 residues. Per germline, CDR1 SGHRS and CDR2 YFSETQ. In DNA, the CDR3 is TGCGCCAGCAGCTTGGGACTTAGCGGTGAGCAGTTCTTC. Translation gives CASSLGLSGEQFF. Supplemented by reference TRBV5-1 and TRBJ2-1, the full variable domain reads KAGVTQTPRYLIKTRGQQVTLSCSPISGHRSVSWYQQTPGQGLQFLFEYFSETQRNKGNFPGRFSGRQFSNSRSEMNVSTLELGDSALYLCASSLGLSGEQFFGPGTRLTVL.

This chain's CDR3 is CASSRGLDQPQHF. As DNA, the CDR3 is TGTGCCAGCAGTAGGGGACTGGATCAGCCCCAGCATTTT. This chain connects TRBV2 to TRBJ1-5, with a tentative D call TRBD1 (5 bases). Trimming stripped 5 bases from V and 5 bases from J, with 10 bases between. This CDR3 comprises 13 residues. From germline, CDR1 is SNHLY and CDR2 FYNNEI.

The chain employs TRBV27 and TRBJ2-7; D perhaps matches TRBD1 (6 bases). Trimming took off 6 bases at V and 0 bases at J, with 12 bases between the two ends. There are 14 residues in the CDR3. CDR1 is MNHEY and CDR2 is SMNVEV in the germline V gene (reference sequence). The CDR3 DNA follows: TGTGCCAGCAGACTATCGACAGGCTCCTACGAGCAGTACTTC. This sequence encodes CASRLSTGSYEQYF.

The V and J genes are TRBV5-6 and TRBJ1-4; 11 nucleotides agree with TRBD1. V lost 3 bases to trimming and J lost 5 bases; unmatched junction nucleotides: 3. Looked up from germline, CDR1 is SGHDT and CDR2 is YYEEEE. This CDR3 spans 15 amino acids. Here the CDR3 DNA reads TGTGCCAGCAGCTCGGACAGGGGGCGAAATGAAAAACTGTTTTTT. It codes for CASSSDRGRNEKLFF.

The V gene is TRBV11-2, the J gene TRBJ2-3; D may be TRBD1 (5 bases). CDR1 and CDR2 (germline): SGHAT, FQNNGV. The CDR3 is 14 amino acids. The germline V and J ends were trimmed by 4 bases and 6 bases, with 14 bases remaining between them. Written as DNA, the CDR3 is TGTGCCAGCAGCTCTTCTAGGGGTAGGGATACGCAGTATTTT. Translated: CASSSSRGRDTQYF.

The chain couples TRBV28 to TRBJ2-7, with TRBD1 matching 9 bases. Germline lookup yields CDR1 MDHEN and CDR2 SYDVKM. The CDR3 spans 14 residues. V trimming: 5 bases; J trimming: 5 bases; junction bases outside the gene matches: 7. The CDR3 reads CASSTPGQGDEQYF. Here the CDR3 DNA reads TGTGCCAGCAGTACTCCGGGACAGGGTGACGAGCAGTACTTC. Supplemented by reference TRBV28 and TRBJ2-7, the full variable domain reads DVKVTQSSRYLVKRTGEKVFLECVQDMDHENMFWYRQDPGLGLRLIYFSYDVKMKEKGDIPEGYSVSREKKERFSLILESASTNQTSMYLCASSTPGQGDEQYFGPGTRLTVT.

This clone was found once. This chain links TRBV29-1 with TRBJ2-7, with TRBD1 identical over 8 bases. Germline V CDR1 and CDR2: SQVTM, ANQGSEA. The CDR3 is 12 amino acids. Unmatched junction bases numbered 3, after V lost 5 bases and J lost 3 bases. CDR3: CSVLRGLYEQYF. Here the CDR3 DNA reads TGCAGCGTTCTCAGGGGGCTCTACGAGCAGTACTTC.

The chain's CDR3 is CASSKQAGGLYEQYF. The CDR3 DNA follows: TGTGCCAGCAGTAAACAAGCGGGAGGACTATACGAGCAGTACTTC. The V call is TRBV27, the J call TRBJ2-7; TRBD2 matches at 9 bases. CDR3 length: 15 residues. CDR1 is MNHEY and CDR2 is SMNVEV in the germline V gene (reference sequence). The junction had 9 bases not matched to a gene; V was cut back by 5 bases and J by 4 bases.

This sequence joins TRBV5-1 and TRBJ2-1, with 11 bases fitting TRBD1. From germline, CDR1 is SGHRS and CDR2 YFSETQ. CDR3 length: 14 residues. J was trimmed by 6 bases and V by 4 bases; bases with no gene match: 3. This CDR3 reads CASSPGTGGNEQFF. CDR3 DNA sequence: TGCGCCAGCAGCCCCGGGACAGGGGGCAATGAGCAGTTCTTC.

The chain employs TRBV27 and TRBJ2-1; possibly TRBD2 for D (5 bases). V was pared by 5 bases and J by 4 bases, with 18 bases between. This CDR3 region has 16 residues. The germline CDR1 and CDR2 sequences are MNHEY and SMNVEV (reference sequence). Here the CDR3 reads CASSPYTRGPYNEQFF. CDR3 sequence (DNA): TGTGCCAGCAGTCCCTACACTAGAGGACCATACAATGAGCAGTTCTTC.

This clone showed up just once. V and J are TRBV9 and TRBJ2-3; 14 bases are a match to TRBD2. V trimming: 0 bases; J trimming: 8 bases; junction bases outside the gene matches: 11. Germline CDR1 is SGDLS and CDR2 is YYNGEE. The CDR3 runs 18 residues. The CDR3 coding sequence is TGTGCCAGCAGCGTAGGACTAGCGGGAGGGATGGCACAAAGTACGCAGTATTTT. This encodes CASSVGLAGGMAQSTQYF.

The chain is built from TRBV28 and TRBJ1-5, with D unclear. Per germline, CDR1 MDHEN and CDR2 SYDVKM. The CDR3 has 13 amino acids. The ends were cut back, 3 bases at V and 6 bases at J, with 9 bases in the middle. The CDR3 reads CASSFGEGQPQHF. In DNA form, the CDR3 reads TGTGCCAGCAGTTTTGGGGAGGGTCAGCCCCAGCATTTT.

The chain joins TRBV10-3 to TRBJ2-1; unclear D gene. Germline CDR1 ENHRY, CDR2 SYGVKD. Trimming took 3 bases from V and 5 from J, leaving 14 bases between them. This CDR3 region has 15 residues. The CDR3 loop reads CAISDPGPTHNEQFF. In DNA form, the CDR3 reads TGTGCCATCAGTGACCCAGGTCCAACCCACAATGAGCAGTTCTTC.